These 23 T cell receptor beta chains came from one sample sequenced in a study of human T cells and chemical hapten exposure. TCRdb passed the RACE reads through MiXCR, listing each CDR3 protein once. The table lists tens of thousands of distinct CDR3 sequences, 8% to 9.5% of them singletons. The time point here: patch test 3, about 24 weeks after DPC sensitization. The treatment: therapeutic diphenylcyclopropenone sensitization with weekly scalp DPC. Someone pulled total RNA out of unfractionated whole blood. Sequencing used whole blood, obtained in connection with sensitization to the hapten diphenylcyclopropenone (DPC). The receptor set was obtained from a man between 50 and 59 years old with alopecia areata. Some clones in this sample may be carry-over from other donors' samples.

This rearrangement joins TRBV11-1 to TRBJ2-2, with TRBD2 matching 7 bases. This CDR3 is 15 amino acids long. Germline V CDR1 and CDR2: SGHAT, FQDESV (reference sequence). The V segment lost 2 bases and the J segment 4 bases; nucleotides outside the gene matches: 4. The CDR3 DNA reads TGTGCCAGCAGCTTAAGGACGGGAGGCACCGGGGAGCTGTTTTTT. The encoded protein is CASSLRTGGTGELFF.

This clonotype was observed at least ten times. The chain links TRBV7-3 to TRBJ2-2; 15 bases fit TRBD2. This CDR3 spans 20 amino acids. Trimming removed 4 bases from V and 6 bases from J; junction bases left unmatched: 15. CDR1 and CDR2 (germline): SGHTA, FQGTGA. CDR3: CASSSGGLAGGLRGAGELFF. The CDR3 DNA reads as TGTGCCAGCAGCTCTGGGGGACTAGCGGGAGGATTACGAGGCGCCGGGGAGCTGTTTTTT.

This clonotype was seen at least ten times. V gene TRBV19 combines with J gene TRBJ2-3, with D maybe TRBD2 (5 bases). Germline V lookup: CDR1 LNHDA, CDR2 SQIVND (reference sequence). The CDR3 consists of 18 residues. Trimming shortened V by 7 bases and J by 2 bases, and 25 bases separated the two germline ends. The CDR3 DNA reads TGTGCCAGTAAGACCCTTGGGGAGATAGCGAACCTCACAGATACGCAGTATTTT. This sequence encodes CASKTLGEIANLTDTQYF.

This clonotype was seen ten or more times. This chain joins TRBV6-2 or TRBV6-3 and TRBJ2-6; D gene unclear. The CDR3 is made up of 17 amino acids. Trimming took off 0 bases at V and 0 bases at J, with 9 bases between the two ends. Germline V CDR1 and CDR2: MNHEY, SVGEGT. This CDR3 is CASSYSPWDSGANVLTF. The CDR3, as DNA: TGTGCCAGCAGTTACTCCCCTTGGGACTCTGGGGCCAACGTCCTGACTTTC.

V and J are TRBV28 and TRBJ2-3; TRBD2 might be the D (5 bases). Germline CDR1 is MDHEN and CDR2 is SYDVKM. Trimming cost V 4 bases and J 2 bases, with 13 bases left between them. This CDR3 contains 15 residues. The chain's CDR3 is CASSYSERLTDTQYF. As DNA, the CDR3 is TGTGCCAGCAGTTACTCCGAGCGGCTCACAGATACGCAGTATTTT.

This chain joins TRBV29-1 and TRBJ1-4, with unresolved D. The germline V gene encodes CDR1 SQVTM and CDR2 ANQGSEA. The CDR3 has 12 residues. Trimming removed 4 bases from V and 5 bases from J, with 8 bases in between. The CDR3 reads CSVGRRNEKLFF. The DNA for the CDR3 is TGCAGCGTTGGAAGGAGAAATGAAAAACTGTTTTTT.

The table lists this clonotype with many counts. The CDR3 protein is CASSQEGGLGGYTF. CDR3 nucleotide sequence: TGCGCCAGCAGCCAAGAGGGCGGGTTGGGAGGCTACACCTTC. The rearrangement joins TRBV4-3 to TRBJ1-2; no clear D gene. The germline V gene encodes CDR1 LGHNA and CDR2 YSLEER. V lost 0 bases, J lost 8 bases, and 13 bases lay in between. The length of the CDR3 is 14 residues.

The chain links TRBV6-2 or TRBV6-3 to TRBJ2-5; possible D gene TRBD1, 5 bases. The CDR3 spans 14 residues. CDR1 MNHEY and CDR2 SVGEGT come from the germline V gene. With 0 bases removed from V and 3 bases from J, the gap between germline ends came to 8 bases. The CDR3 loop is CASSYSMTEETQYF. The CDR3 nucleotides are TGTGCCAGCAGTTACTCCATGACAGAAGAGACCCAGTACTTC.

This clonotype was found many times. The J gene is TRBJ2-1, the V gene TRBV29-1; D remains unclear. V was clipped by 7 bases and J by 13 bases, with 14 bases between them. The CDR3 runs 10 residues. Germline V CDR1 and CDR2: SQVTM, ANQGSEA. The DNA for the CDR3 is TGCAGCGGGGCTGACCGGGCCCAGTTCTTC. Amino acid sequence: CSGADRAQFF.

This clonotype was observed at least ten times. The chain recombines TRBV6-5 with TRBJ2-7; tentatively, D is TRBD2 (6 bases). The CDR3 is 15 amino acids. The V gene lost 0 bases and the J gene lost 1 base, with 10 bases spanning the gap. From germline, CDR1 is MNHEY and CDR2 SVGAGI. The CDR3 DNA reads as TGTGCCAGCAGTTACTCATTAGCGGAATCCTACGAGCAGTACTTC. Its translation is CASSYSLAESYEQYF.

This clonotype was detected ten times or more. The chain uses TRBV20-1 and TRBJ2-7; TRBD2 agrees at 11 bases. V gave up 3 bases and J gave up 0 bases; unmatched junction bases: 7. The CDR3 totals 16 residues. From germline, CDR1 is DFQATT and CDR2 SNEGSKA (reference sequence). Written as DNA, the CDR3 is TGCAGTGCTAGTGGCTCTAGCGGGAGGTCCTCCTACGAGCAGTACTTC. It encodes CSASGSSGRSSYEQYF.

This clonotype was seen a handful of times. The V and J genes are TRBV4-3 and TRBJ1-5; D is unclear. The CDR3 sequence is 13 residues long. The V end was cut by 0 bases, the J end by 4 bases, with 4 bases between. Germline CDR1 LGHNA, CDR2 YSLEER. The CDR3 sequence is CASSQDRNQPQHF. The CDR3 DNA sequence: TGCGCCAGCAGCCAAGACAGAAATCAGCCCCAGCATTTT.

The sample holds many counts of this clonotype. V gene TRBV5-4 combines with J gene TRBJ2-1, with 8 bases matching TRBD1. The CDR3 is 17 amino acids. Germline V gene lookup returns CDR1 SGHNT and CDR2 YYREEE (reference sequence). The junction had 5 bases not matched to a gene; V was cut back by 0 bases and J by 0 bases. The CDR3, as DNA: TGTGCCAGCAGCTTGGCAGGGGGCCAAAGCTCCTACAATGAGCAGTTCTTC. Translating gives CASSLAGGQSSYNEQFF.

This clonotype came up many times. The V and J genes are TRBV5-1 and TRBJ1-5, with D tentatively TRBD1 (5 bases). V dropped 5 bases and J dropped 4 bases, with 10 bases sitting between them. The germline V gene encodes CDR1 SGHRS and CDR2 YFSETQ. This CDR3 contains 13 residues. The CDR3 region has the DNA TGCGCCAGCAGTCCAGGGTGGAATCAGCCCCAGCATTTT. This translates into CASSPGWNQPQHF.

The chain is built from TRBV12-3 or TRBV12-4 and TRBJ2-2; D is ambiguous. The CDR3 extends over 15 amino acids. Trimming shortened V by 6 bases and J by 4 bases, and 15 bases separated the two germline ends. The CDR3 protein is CASRSGPPITGELFF. In DNA form, the CDR3 reads TGTGCCAGCAGATCAGGACCCCCGATCACCGGGGAGCTGTTTTTT.

This clonotype was seen a few times. The chain links TRBV11-2 to TRBJ2-5; no clear D. Per germline, CDR1 SGHAT and CDR2 FQNNGV. The CDR3 has 13 amino acids. Trimming took off 3 bases at V and 5 bases at J, with 10 bases between the two ends. CDR3 in amino acids: CASSLGFSETQYF. CDR3 bases: TGTGCCAGCAGCTTGGGTTTTTCGGAGACCCAGTACTTC.

In this sample, this clonotype turned up a few times. V is TRBV7-8 and J is TRBJ2-2; D is ambiguous. Germline assignment: CDR1 SGHVS and CDR2 FQNEAQ. The length of the CDR3 is 12 residues. V was pared by 3 bases and J by 8 bases, with 7 bases between. In nucleotides, the CDR3 is TGTGCCAGCAGCTTTGTTGCTGGGGAGCTGTTTTTT. Translating it yields CASSFVAGELFF.

By share, this clonotype ranks as medium-sized. This chain links TRBV7-2 with TRBJ2-7; 7 bases are a match to TRBD2. This CDR3 contains 14 residues. The germline CDR1 and CDR2 sequences are SGHTA and FQGNSA. Germline trimming cut 5 bases from V and 2 bases from J; bases unmatched to any gene: 6. As DNA, the CDR3 is TGTGCCAGCAGCCCACCCGGGGGGACCTACGAGCAGTACTTC. Protein product: CASSPPGGTYEQYF.

This clonotype was detected only a few times. The chain links TRBV29-1 to TRBJ2-3; D is undetermined. CDR3 length: 14 amino acids. V gave up 4 bases and J gave up 1 base, with 12 bases separating them. CDR1 SQVTM and CDR2 ANQGSEA come from the germline V gene. CDR3 in amino acids: CSVGAPVGTDTQYF. The CDR3 DNA sequence: TGCAGCGTTGGGGCGCCCGTGGGCACAGATACGCAGTATTTT.

The CDR3 region has the DNA TGCAGCGTTCAAGCGGGGGTTGGTAGCAATCAGCCCCAGCATTTT. As protein: CSVQAGVGSNQPQHF. The chain is built from TRBV29-1 and TRBJ1-5; tentative D call: TRBD1 (5 bases). From germline, CDR1 is SQVTM and CDR2 ANQGSEA. With 5 bases removed from V and 0 bases from J, the gap between germline ends came to 14 bases. This CDR3 is built from 15 residues.

This clonotype has ten or more counts. This rearrangement joins TRBV29-1 to TRBJ2-1, with TRBD2 as a possible D gene (6 bases). Germline CDR1 SQVTM, CDR2 ANQGSEA. The V end lost 1 base, the J end lost 9 bases, and 10 bases lay between the germline ends. CDR3 size: 12 residues. CDR3 region: CSVEGEDREQFF. The DNA for the CDR3 is TGCAGCGTTGAAGGGGAGGACCGTGAGCAGTTCTTC.

This clonotype was detected many times. V and J are TRBV6-2 or TRBV6-3 and TRBJ2-3; D is perhaps TRBD1 (6 bases). CDR3 size: 14 residues. Germline CDR1 MNHEY, CDR2 SVGEGT. The V and J ends lost 5 bases and 4 bases respectively, with 13 bases between them. CDR3 DNA sequence: TGTGCCAGCAGTACCCGGACAGATTCAGATACGCAGTATTTT. Protein sequence: CASSTRTDSDTQYF.

This clonotype was counted only a few times. This chain connects TRBV7-2 to TRBJ2-2, with 7 bases aligning to TRBD1. The CDR3 contains 14 residues. V dropped 1 base and J dropped 8; count of bases not matched to a gene: 4. Germline V gives CDR1 SGHTA, CDR2 FQGNSA. CDR3 nucleotides: TGTGCCAGCAGCTTAGAGACAGGGTCTGGGGAGCTGTTTTTT. Residues: CASSLETGSGELFF. Looking up the rest from reference TRBV7-2 and TRBJ2-2 gives the full variable domain: GAGVSQSPSNKVTEKGKDVELRCDPISGHTALYWYRQSLGQGLEFLIYFQGNSAPDKSGLPSDRFSAERTGGSVSTLTIQRTQQEDSAVYLCASSLETGSGELFFGEGSRLTVL.